The clone carrying this T cell receptor beta chain was seen only a few times. Only in-frame clones appear in the TCRdb table, and some are missing; sequencing was by immunoSEQ multiplex PCR. This sample yields tens of thousands of clones, of which less than 80% are seen a single time; roughly 10% belongs to the top ten. The CDR3 sequence is 18 residues long. From germline, CDR1 is SGHRS and CDR2 YFSETQ. The V and J ends lost 5 bases and 1 base respectively, with 24 bases between them. This entry belongs to a study of radiotherapy plus CTLA-4 blockade in lung cancer. V usage is TRBV5-1 and J usage is TRBJ1-1, with a tentative D call TRBD1 (6 bases). This TCR was recovered from a human donor with non-small cell lung cancer who had a complete response to radiotherapy plus ipilimumab. This material consisted of peripheral blood, taken from a patient treated with radiotherapy plus ipilimumab. In DNA, the CDR3 is TGCGCCAGCAGGTTTGGGGGGCAGGGGATGCGTAAGAACACTGAAGCTTTCTTT. Its protein is CASRFGGQGMRKNTEAFF.